These 30 T cell receptor beta chains originate from one sample sequenced in a study of early stage breast cancer tumors. Repertoires were generated with immunoSEQ multiplex PCR, while TCRdb's copy carries only in-frame clones and drops some. The sample shows 60,000 to 75,000 clones, less than 90% of them seen only once. The sequencing sample was made of blood. The receptor set was obtained from a person aged 35 to 50 with breast cancer.

The chain carries TRBV7-6 and TRBJ2-1; D is ambiguous. The CDR3 extends over 15 amino acids. V lost 4 bases, J lost 3 bases, and 13 bases lay in between. The germline V gene has CDR1 SGHVS and CDR2 FNYEAQ. The CDR3 loop is CASSSAIQIYNEQFF. The DNA of the CDR3 is TGTGCCAGCAGCTCAGCGATACAAATCTACAATGAGCAGTTCTTC.

This clone was observed a few times. This rearrangement joins TRBV6-1 to TRBJ2-7, with TRBD1 identical over 7 bases. With V trimmed by 5 bases and J by 2 bases, 6 bases remained unmatched. The CDR3 totals 14 residues. The germline gives CDR1 MNHNS, CDR2 SASEGT. In DNA form, the CDR3 reads TGTGCCAGCAGTTATGACAGGGTAACCTACGAGCAGTACTTC. This codes for CASSYDRVTYEQYF.

V and J are TRBV5-1 and TRBJ2-5; perhaps TRBD2 as D (6 bases). The germline V gene has CDR1 SGHRS and CDR2 YFSETQ. V gave up 4 bases and J gave up 0 bases, with 10 bases separating them. The CDR3 loop spans 14 amino acids. The chain's CDR3 is CASSPGTYQETQYF. The CDR3 coding sequence is TGCGCCAGCAGCCCAGGGACTTACCAAGAGACCCAGTACTTC.

This clone was observed a handful of times. The chain carries TRBV5-4 and TRBJ2-7; 11 bases map to TRBD2. Germline lookup yields CDR1 SGHNT and CDR2 YYREEE (reference sequence). After removal of 1 base from V and 4 bases from J, the junction contained 4 bases not matched to a gene. There are 15 residues in the CDR3. CDR3 DNA sequence: TGTGCCAGCAGCTTGATAGCGGGAGGGACGTACGAGCAGTACTTC. Protein sequence: CASSLIAGGTYEQYF.

The gene calls are TRBV6-5 and TRBJ2-7; 10 nucleotides agree with TRBD2. V was pared by 4 bases and J by 0 bases, with 3 bases of the junction left unmatched. CDR1 is MNHEY and CDR2 is SVGAGI in the germline V gene. The CDR3 totals 15 residues. Here the CDR3 DNA reads TGTGCCAGCAGTTCCTGGACTAGCGGCTCCTACGAGCAGTACTTC. Its translation: CASSSWTSGSYEQYF.

The chain combines TRBV18 with TRBJ2-7; D gene uncertain. V lost 0 bases, J lost 2 bases, and 8 bases lay in between. The V gene's germline CDR1 is KGHSH and CDR2 LQKENI. The CDR3 runs to 14 residues. CDR3 sequence reads: CASSPPTLTYEQYF. Here the CDR3 DNA reads TGTGCCAGCTCACCACCGACATTGACCTACGAGCAGTACTTC.

The gene calls are TRBV6-1 and TRBJ2-5, with 10 positions matching TRBD2. V gave up 2 bases and J gave up 0 bases; unmatched junction bases: 0. There are 15 residues in the CDR3. From germline, CDR1 is MNHNS and CDR2 SASEGT. The CDR3 is CASSELAGDQETQYF. The CDR3 DNA sequence: TGTGCCAGCAGTGAACTAGCGGGAGACCAAGAGACCCAGTACTTC.

The chain has TRBV18 and TRBJ1-1; no clear D. Germline CDR1 KGHSH, CDR2 LQKENI. The CDR3 consists of 14 residues. Trimming shortened V by 5 bases and J by 5 bases, and 15 bases separated the two germline ends. DNA for the CDR3: TGTGCCAGCTCAACCTTTGAAATGGGAACTGAAGCTTTCTTT. As protein: CASSTFEMGTEAFF.

The chain uses TRBV14 and TRBJ1-2; possible D gene TRBD1, 5 bases. The CDR3 consists of 16 residues. V lost 0 bases to trimming and J lost 7 bases, with 18 bases between them. CDR1 SGHDN and CDR2 FVKESK come from the germline V gene. CDR3 residues: CASSQEYFGTSGGYTF. CDR3 bases: TGTGCCAGCAGCCAAGAATATTTTGGGACCTCGGGTGGCTACACCTTC.

This rearrangement joins TRBV19 to TRBJ1-2; weak D call: TRBD1 (5 bases). CDR3 size: 12 residues. Germline V gene lookup returns CDR1 LNHDA and CDR2 SQIVND (reference sequence). Trimming took off 10 bases at V and 2 bases at J, with 11 bases between the two ends. The CDR3, as DNA: TGTGCCACGACAGAAGAAAACTATGGCTACACCTTC. Translated, it gives CATTEENYGYTF.

The chain links TRBV4-1 to TRBJ1-6; the match to TRBD1 covers 10 bases. CDR3 length: 18 residues. Germline V lookup: CDR1 MGHRA, CDR2 YSYEKL. After removal of 1 base from V and 6 bases from J, the junction contained 9 bases not matched to a gene. CDR3 amino acids: CASSQVGTGDSRNSPLHF. The CDR3 nucleotides are TGCGCCAGCAGCCAAGTCGGGACAGGGGACTCCCGTAATTCACCCCTCCACTTT.

The chain couples TRBV4-1 to TRBJ2-7; perhaps D is TRBD1 or TRBD2 (6 bases each). V was trimmed by 6 bases and J by 0 bases, leaving 15 bases between them. The CDR3 runs 15 residues. Germline V gene lookup returns CDR1 MGHRA and CDR2 YSYEKL. This chain's CDR3 is CASRRGSGASYEQYF. CDR3 sequence (DNA): TGCGCCAGCAGACGAGGTTCGGGGGCCTCCTACGAGCAGTACTTC.

The chain couples TRBV6-5 to TRBJ2-7; TRBD1 is a possible D gene (6 bases). Germline V gene sequence: CDR1 MNHEY, CDR2 SVGAGI. The ends were cut back, 7 bases at V and 4 bases at J, with 20 bases in the middle. This CDR3 region has 15 residues. The CDR3 coding sequence is TGTGCCAGCAAAACAACAGGGATTAATACGTACGAGCAGTACTTC. Its translation is CASKTTGINTYEQYF.

This clone was found a few times. V gene TRBV6-1 combines with J gene TRBJ2-7; D may be TRBD2 (5 bases). Trimming pared 0 bases from V and 4 bases from J, leaving 16 bases between. The CDR3 has 16 amino acids. Germline V lookup: CDR1 MNHNS, CDR2 SASEGT. In DNA, the CDR3 is TGTGCCAGCAGTGAAGCGCGGGCAACCGATGGGTACGAGCAGTACTTC. It translates to CASSEARATDGYEQYF.

The chain employs TRBV6-5 and TRBJ2-1, with 16 bases matching TRBD2. Germline CDR1 is MNHEY and CDR2 is SVGAGI. J lost 10 bases, V lost 0 bases, and 3 bases had no gene match. The CDR3 sequence is 16 residues long. CDR3 sequence reads: CASSYSGLAGGGEQFF. CDR3 sequence (DNA): TGTGCCAGCAGTTACTCGGGACTAGCGGGAGGGGGAGAGCAGTTCTTC.

J is TRBJ1-5 and V is TRBV7-2; D possibly corresponds to TRBD1 (5 bases). V was shortened by 2 bases and J by 0 bases, with 11 bases between the two germline ends. The CDR3 is made up of 16 amino acids. Germline V gene data show CDR1 as SGHTA and CDR2 as FQGNSA. The CDR3 DNA reads as TGTGCCAGCAGCTTAAGGTCAGGGAGTAGCAATCAGCCCCAGCATTTT. It encodes CASSLRSGSSNQPQHF.

The count of this clone is one. CDR3 DNA sequence: TGTGCCAGCAGTCCGGGCGGGGAAGAGGGGTACGAGCAGTACTTC. Translating gives CASSPGGEEGYEQYF. The rearrangement joins TRBV6-5 to TRBJ2-7, with D perhaps TRBD2 (6 bases). The CDR3 is made up of 15 amino acids. Germline CDR1 reads MNHEY; CDR2 reads SVGAGI. V was trimmed by 5 bases and J by 4 bases, leaving 18 bases between them.

The chain couples TRBV18 to TRBJ1-1; D call uncertain. This CDR3 region has 13 residues. Germline V gene data show CDR1 as KGHSH and CDR2 as LQKENI. The V end was cut by 2 bases, the J end by 1 base, with 5 bases between. The CDR3 bases are TGTGCCAGCTCACCATTAGAGAACACTGAAGCTTTCTTT. Protein product: CASSPLENTEAFF. The full variable domain, with the rest looked up from reference TRBV18 and TRBJ1-1, is NAGVMQNPRHLVRRRGQEARLRCSPMKGHSHVYWYRQLPEEGLKFMVYLQKENIIDESGMPKERFSAEFPKEGPSILRIQQVVRGDSAAYFCASSPLENTEAFFGQGTRLTVV.

This chain connects TRBV9 to TRBJ2-7; 9 bases are shared with TRBD1. V was clipped by 4 bases and J by 4 bases; unmatched bases: 6. This CDR3 region has 14 residues. CDR1 is SGDLS, CDR2 YYNGEE, per germline. The CDR3 bases are TGTGCCAGCAGCAGAGACAGGGGGTGGTACGAGCAGTACTTC. It codes for CASSRDRGWYEQYF.

DNA for the CDR3: TGTGCCTGGAGTGTAAGGCGAGGCCAGGGGGCGCTTATTTACGAGCAGTACTTC. This translates into CAWSVRRGQGALIYEQYF. V is TRBV30 and J is TRBJ2-7, with 8 bases identical to TRBD1. Germline CDR1 reads GTSNPN; CDR2 reads SVGIG (reference sequence). CDR3 size: 18 residues. V was clipped by 0 bases and J by 4 bases; unmatched bases: 17.

This clone was seen a handful of times. This sequence joins TRBV18 and TRBJ1-2; D is possibly TRBD1 (5 bases). CDR1 KGHSH and CDR2 LQKENI come from the germline V gene. The CDR3 is 13 residues long. V was shortened by 3 bases and J by 3 bases, with 8 bases between the two germline ends. The CDR3 DNA reads as TGTGCCAGCTCACCCCAGGGCGACTATGGCTACACCTTC. Residues: CASSPQGDYGYTF. The variable domain in full, with the rest retrieved from reference TRBV18 and TRBJ1-2, is NAGVMQNPRHLVRRRGQEARLRCSPMKGHSHVYWYRQLPEEGLKFMVYLQKENIIDESGMPKERFSAEFPKEGPSILRIQQVVRGDSAAYFCASSPQGDYGYTFGSGTRLTVV.

The genes are TRBV9 and TRBJ2-1; D is possibly TRBD1 (5 bases). The CDR3 extends over 14 amino acids. V dropped 3 bases and J dropped 4 bases, with 11 bases sitting between them. Germline-derived CDR1 and CDR2 are SGDLS and YYNGEE. The CDR3 here is CASSGFDSYNEQFF. CDR3 nucleotides: TGTGCCAGCAGCGGCTTTGACAGTTACAATGAGCAGTTCTTC.

V gene TRBV5-1 combines with J gene TRBJ2-7, with TRBD1 as a possible D gene (5 bases). Trimming removed 0 bases from V and 4 bases from J, with 11 bases in between. Germline V lookup: CDR1 SGHRS, CDR2 YFSETQ. CDR3 size: 14 residues. The CDR3 reads CASSLAETGYEQYF. CDR3 DNA: TGCGCCAGCAGCTTGGCCGAAACAGGTTACGAGCAGTACTTC.

This clone appeared once. The V gene is TRBV4-2, the J gene TRBJ2-1, with D tentatively TRBD1 or TRBD2 (5 bases each). V was cut by 0 bases and J by 8 bases, with 14 bases left in between. This CDR3 has 15 residues. CDR1 is LGHNA, CDR2 YNFKEQ, per germline. The CDR3 reads CASSQEADRGHEQFF. CDR3 sequence (DNA): TGTGCCAGCAGCCAAGAAGCAGACAGAGGGCATGAGCAGTTCTTC.

J is TRBJ1-2 and V is TRBV28; TRBD1 matches at 9 bases. There are 17 residues in the CDR3. CDR1 and CDR2 (germline): MDHEN, SYDVKM. J lost 1 base, V lost 8 bases, and 14 bases had no gene match. In nucleotides, the CDR3 is TGTGCCAGCGGAAACCGGGACAGGGAAGTTTTTAACTATGGCTACACCTTC. Translated, it gives CASGNRDREVFNYGYTF.

The gene calls are TRBV10-2 and TRBJ2-1, with D possibly called TRBD1 or TRBD2 (5 bases each). The CDR3 consists of 14 residues. Germline CDR1 and CDR2: WSHSY and SAAADI. V shed 5 bases and J shed 5 bases, with 13 bases lying between them. The CDR3 protein is CASSRDVANNEQFF. CDR3 nucleotide sequence: TGCGCCAGCAGTAGGGACGTCGCCAACAATGAGCAGTTCTTC.

The chain recombines TRBV27 with TRBJ2-7; 7 bases map to TRBD2. This CDR3 contains 14 residues. CDR1 MNHEY and CDR2 SMNVEV come from the germline V gene (reference sequence). Germline trimming cut 6 bases from V and 6 bases from J; bases unmatched to any gene: 11. The CDR3 DNA reads TGTGCCAGCAGCTCCGGGACTATCCTTCGCGAGCAGTACTTC. It yields the protein CASSSGTILREQYF.

This clone was recorded only once. The chain couples TRBV28 to TRBJ1-2, with 9 bases lining up with TRBD1. This CDR3 comprises 13 residues. CDR1 and CDR2 from the germline V gene are MDHEN and SYDVKM. V gave up 2 bases and J gave up 7 bases; unmatched junction bases: 2. CDR3 amino acids: CASSLGDRVGYTF. The CDR3 DNA reads TGTGCCAGCAGTTTAGGGGACAGGGTTGGCTACACCTTC.

The chain carries TRBV28 and TRBJ1-1; perhaps TRBD1 as D (6 bases). Trimming left V 6 bases short and J 0 bases short, with 11 bases between. In germline, CDR1 is MDHEN, CDR2 SYDVKM. CDR3 length: 14 residues. In DNA form, the CDR3 reads TGTGCCAGCAGCGACAGGCTCATGAACACTGAAGCTTTCTTT. Protein: CASSDRLMNTEAFF.

V is TRBV7-8 and J is TRBJ2-7; D gene unclear. This CDR3 contains 13 residues. From germline, CDR1 is SGHVS and CDR2 FQNEAQ. V was clipped by 6 bases and J by 0 bases, with 9 bases between them. The CDR3 protein is CASSGRHSYEQYF. Written as DNA, the CDR3 is TGTGCCAGCAGTGGTCGTCACTCCTACGAGCAGTACTTC.